The 5 T cell receptor beta chains reported below all come from one sample, sequenced in a study of somatic mutations in cytotoxic T cells in rheumatoid arthritis. The table came from immunoSEQ multiplex PCR; TCRdb's copy has only in-frame clones and leaves some out. The profile shows 9,500 to 13,000 clones, 85% of them singletons. The sequencing sample was made of CD8+ T cells sorted from blood. These receptors all come from an adult with rheumatoid arthritis.

The chain is built from TRBV27 and TRBJ2-1, with 11 bases lining up with TRBD2. Germline loops: CDR1 MNHEY, CDR2 SMNVEV (reference sequence). The CDR3 has 15 residues. V lost 8 bases to trimming and J lost 4 bases; unmatched junction nucleotides: 7. The CDR3 DNA reads as TGTGCCAGCCAGGAGACTAGCGGGGTGTACAATGAGCAGTTCTTC. Translated: CASQETSGVYNEQFF.

CDR3 residues: CASSFASSGAGDTQYF. The CDR3 coding sequence is TGTGCCAGCAGCTTTGCGTCTAGCGGGGCCGGTGATACGCAGTATTTT. The J gene is TRBJ2-3, the V gene TRBV5-4; TRBD2 agrees at 9 bases. Germline CDR1 reads SGHNT; CDR2 reads YYREEE (reference sequence). V was pared by 2 bases and J by 6 bases, with 10 bases of the junction left unmatched. The CDR3 sequence is 16 residues long. Full variable domain (missing parts from reference TRBV5-4 and TRBJ2-3): ETGVTQSPTHLIKTRGQQVTLRCSSQSGHNTVSWYQQALGQGPQFIFQYYREEENGRGNFPPRFSGLQFPNYSSELNVNALELDDSALYLCASSFASSGAGDTQYFGPGTRLTVL.

The chain couples TRBV6-1 to TRBJ2-7, with D possibly matching TRBD2 (5 bases). Germline CDR1 is MNHNS and CDR2 is SASEGT. This CDR3 has 14 residues. V was trimmed by 3 bases and J by 5 bases, leaving 14 bases between them. The CDR3 DNA follows: TGTGCCAGCAGTGACCCCGGGGTGGCGCACGAGCAGTACTTC. Amino acid sequence: CASSDPGVAHEQYF.

V and J are TRBV5-6 and TRBJ2-1, with 7 nucleotides matching TRBD2. The CDR3 is 14 amino acids. Germline V gives CDR1 SGHDT, CDR2 YYEEEE. V lost 0 bases and J lost 5; bases outside the gene matches: 2. CDR3 sequence: CASSLALADNEQFF. In nucleotides, the CDR3 is TGTGCCAGCAGCTTGGCCCTAGCGGACAATGAGCAGTTCTTC.

This rearrangement joins TRBV27 to TRBJ2-3; D unresolved. Per the germline V gene, CDR1 is MNHEY and CDR2 is SMNVEV (reference sequence). The CDR3 is 13 amino acids. Trimming cost V 5 bases and J 1 base, with 7 bases left between them. CDR3 amino acids: CASSSAGTDTQYF. The CDR3 DNA is TGTGCCAGCAGTAGCGCAGGCACAGATACGCAGTATTTT.